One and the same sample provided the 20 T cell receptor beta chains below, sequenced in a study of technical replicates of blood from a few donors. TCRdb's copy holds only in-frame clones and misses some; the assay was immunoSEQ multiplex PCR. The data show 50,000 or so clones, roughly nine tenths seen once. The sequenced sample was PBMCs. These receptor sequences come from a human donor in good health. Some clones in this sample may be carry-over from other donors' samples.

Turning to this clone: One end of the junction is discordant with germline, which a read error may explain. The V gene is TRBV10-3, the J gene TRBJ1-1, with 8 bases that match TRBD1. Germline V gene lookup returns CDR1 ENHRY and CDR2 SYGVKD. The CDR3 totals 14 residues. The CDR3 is CVIRRTGMNTEAFF. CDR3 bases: TGTGTCATCAGAAGGACAGGGATGAACACTGAAGCTTTCTTT.

For the CDR3, the DNA is TGTGCCAGCGGAAGGACAGCCCTTTACTCTGGAAACACCATATATTTT. Protein: CASGRTALYSGNTIYF. The chain uses TRBV2 and TRBJ1-3; tentatively, D is TRBD1 (6 bases). V lost 8 bases and J lost 0, with 17 bases in between. Germline loops: CDR1 SNHLY, CDR2 FYNNEI. This CDR3 spans 16 amino acids.

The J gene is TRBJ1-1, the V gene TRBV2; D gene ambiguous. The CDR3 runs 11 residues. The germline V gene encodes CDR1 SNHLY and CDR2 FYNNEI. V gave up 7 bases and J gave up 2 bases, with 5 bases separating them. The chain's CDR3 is CASIRNTEAFF. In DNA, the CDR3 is TGTGCCAGCATCCGTAACACTGAAGCTTTCTTT.

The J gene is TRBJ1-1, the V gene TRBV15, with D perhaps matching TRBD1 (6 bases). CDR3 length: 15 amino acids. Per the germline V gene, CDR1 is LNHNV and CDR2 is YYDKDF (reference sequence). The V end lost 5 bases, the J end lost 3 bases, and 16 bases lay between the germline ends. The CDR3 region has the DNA TGTGCCACCAGCGAGCTTTCGGCAGGGGACACTGAAGCTTTCTTT. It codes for CATSELSAGDTEAFF.

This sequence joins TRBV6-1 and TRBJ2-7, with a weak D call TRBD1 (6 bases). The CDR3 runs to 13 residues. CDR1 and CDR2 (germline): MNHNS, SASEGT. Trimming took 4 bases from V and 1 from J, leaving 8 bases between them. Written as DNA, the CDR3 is TGTGCCAGCAGTGTACAGGGATCCTACGAGCAGTACTTC. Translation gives CASSVQGSYEQYF.

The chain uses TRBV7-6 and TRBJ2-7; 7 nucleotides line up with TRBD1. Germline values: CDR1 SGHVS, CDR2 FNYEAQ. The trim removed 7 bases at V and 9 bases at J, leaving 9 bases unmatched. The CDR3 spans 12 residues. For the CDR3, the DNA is TGTGCCAGCATCATTAGGGGGCCATCGCAGTACTTC. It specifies CASIIRGPSQYF.

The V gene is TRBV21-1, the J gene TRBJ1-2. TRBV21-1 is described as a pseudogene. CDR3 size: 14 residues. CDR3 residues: CASSMIPPKRGYTF. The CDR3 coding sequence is TGTGCCAGCAGCATGATTCCACCCAAGAGGGGCTACACCTTC.

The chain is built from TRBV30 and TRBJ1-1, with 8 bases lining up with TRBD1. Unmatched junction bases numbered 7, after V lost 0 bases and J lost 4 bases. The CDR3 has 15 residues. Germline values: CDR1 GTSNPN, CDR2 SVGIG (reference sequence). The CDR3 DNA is TGTGCCTGGAGTGTTACCAGGGGGCTTGGCACTGAAGCTTTCTTT. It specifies CAWSVTRGLGTEAFF.

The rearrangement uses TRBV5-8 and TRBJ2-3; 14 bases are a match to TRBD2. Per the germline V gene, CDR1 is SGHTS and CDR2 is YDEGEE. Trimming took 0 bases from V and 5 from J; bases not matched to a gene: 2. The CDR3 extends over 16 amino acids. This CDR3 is CASSLGLAGGQDTQYF. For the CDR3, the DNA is TGTGCCAGCAGCTTGGGACTAGCGGGGGGGCAAGATACGCAGTATTTT.

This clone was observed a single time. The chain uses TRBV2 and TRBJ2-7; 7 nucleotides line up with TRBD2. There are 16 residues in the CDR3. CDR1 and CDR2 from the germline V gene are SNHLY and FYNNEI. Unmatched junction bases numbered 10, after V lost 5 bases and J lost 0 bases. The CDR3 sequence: CASSRSIAGYSYEQYF. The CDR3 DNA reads TGTGCCAGCAGTCGGTCGATAGCGGGCTACTCCTACGAGCAGTACTTC.

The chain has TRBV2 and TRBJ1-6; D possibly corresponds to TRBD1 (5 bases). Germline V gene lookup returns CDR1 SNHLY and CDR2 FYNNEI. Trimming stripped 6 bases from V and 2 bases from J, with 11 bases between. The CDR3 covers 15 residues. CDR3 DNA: TGTGCCAGCAGAAGGGGTTTGACCTATAATTCACCCCTCCACTTT. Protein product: CASRRGLTYNSPLHF.

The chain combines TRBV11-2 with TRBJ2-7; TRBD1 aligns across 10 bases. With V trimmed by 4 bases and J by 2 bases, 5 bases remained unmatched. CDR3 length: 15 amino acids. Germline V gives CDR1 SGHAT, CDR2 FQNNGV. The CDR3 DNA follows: TGTGCCAGCAGCTCCCCGGGACAGGGGACCTACGAGCAGTACTTC. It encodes CASSSPGQGTYEQYF.

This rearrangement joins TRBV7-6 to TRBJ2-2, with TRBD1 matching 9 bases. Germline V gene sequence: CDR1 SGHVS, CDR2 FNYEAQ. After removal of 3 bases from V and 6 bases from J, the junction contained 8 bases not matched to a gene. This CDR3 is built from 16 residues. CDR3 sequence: CASSFATGGAAGELFF. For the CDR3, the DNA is TGTGCCAGCAGCTTCGCTACAGGGGGCGCGGCCGGGGAGCTGTTTTTT.

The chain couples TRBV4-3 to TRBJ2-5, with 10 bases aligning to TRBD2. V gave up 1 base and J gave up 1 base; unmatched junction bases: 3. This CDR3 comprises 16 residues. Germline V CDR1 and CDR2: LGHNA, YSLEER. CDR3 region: CASSQGRTSGQETQYF. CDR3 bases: TGCGCCAGCAGCCAAGGCAGGACTAGCGGCCAAGAGACCCAGTACTTC.

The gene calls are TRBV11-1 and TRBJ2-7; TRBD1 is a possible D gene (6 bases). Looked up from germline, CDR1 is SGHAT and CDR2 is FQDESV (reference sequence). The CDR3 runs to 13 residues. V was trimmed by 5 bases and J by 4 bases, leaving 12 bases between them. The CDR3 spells CASSLGQIYEQYF. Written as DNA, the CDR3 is TGTGCCAGCAGCCTAGGACAGATATACGAGCAGTACTTC.

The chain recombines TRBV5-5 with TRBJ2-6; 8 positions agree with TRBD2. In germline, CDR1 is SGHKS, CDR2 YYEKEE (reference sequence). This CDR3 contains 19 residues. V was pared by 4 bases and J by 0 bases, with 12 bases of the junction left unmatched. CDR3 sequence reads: CASSLREGGVVSGANVLTF. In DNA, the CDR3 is TGTGCCAGCAGCCTACGGGAGGGGGGGGTTGTCTCTGGGGCCAACGTCCTGACTTTC.

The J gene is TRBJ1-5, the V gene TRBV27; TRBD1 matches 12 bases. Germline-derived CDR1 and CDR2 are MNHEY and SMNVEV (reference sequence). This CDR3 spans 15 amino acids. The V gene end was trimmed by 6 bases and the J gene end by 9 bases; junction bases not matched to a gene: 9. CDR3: CASRPGGTGGLPQHF. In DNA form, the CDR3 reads TGTGCCAGCAGACCTGGGGGGACAGGGGGCCTGCCCCAGCATTTT.

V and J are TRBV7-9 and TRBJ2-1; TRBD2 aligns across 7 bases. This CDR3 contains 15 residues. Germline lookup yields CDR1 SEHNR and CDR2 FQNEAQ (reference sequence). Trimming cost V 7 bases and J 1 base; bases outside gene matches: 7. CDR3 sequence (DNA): TGTGCCAGCATTTTGACTAGCTTGTCCTACAATGAGCAGTTCTTC. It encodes CASILTSLSYNEQFF.

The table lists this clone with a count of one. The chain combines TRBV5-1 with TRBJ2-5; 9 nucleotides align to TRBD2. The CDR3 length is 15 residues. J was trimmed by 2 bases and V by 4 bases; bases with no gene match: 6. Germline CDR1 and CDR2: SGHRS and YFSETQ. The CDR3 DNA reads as TGCGCCAGCAGCGGTAGCGGGAGTGGGCAAGAGACCCAGTACTTC. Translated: CASSGSGSGQETQYF.

Here the CDR3 reads CASSPEMGQPYGYTF. The DNA of the CDR3 is TGTGCCAGCAGCCCGGAAATGGGACAGCCCTATGGCTACACCTTC. V is TRBV5-6 and J is TRBJ1-2; TRBD1 matches at 7 bases. The V segment lost 4 bases and the J segment 4 bases; nucleotides outside the gene matches: 10. From germline, CDR1 is SGHDT and CDR2 YYEEEE. This CDR3 has 15 residues.